The sample holds a few counts of the clone carrying this TCR beta chain. The antigen remains undetermined. The data were obtained in a study of blood T cells in healthy people across ages. The study's findings and limits: More naive CD4+ cells and higher diversity marked long-lived donors relative to aged donors.

The second PCR ran roughly 6 to 11 cycles with a sample-barcoded 5' primer and J-beta primers. TCRdb re-analysed the 5' RACE reads in MiXCR, keeping a single row per CDR3 protein. Of about 1.6 million distinct CDR3 sequences in the sample, 30% to 35% were seen once. Trimming shortened V by 2 bases and J by 5 bases, and 13 bases separated the two germline ends. This CDR3 region has 14 residues. Germline CDR1 and CDR2: SGHDT and YYEEEE. This receptor was taken from a young woman in good health. The sample was blood. V usage is TRBV5-6 and J usage is TRBJ2-5; the D gene could be TRBD1 or TRBD2 (5 bases each). In DNA, the CDR3 is TGTGCCAGCAGCTTTACTGGGACGGGGGAGACCCAGTACTTC. Protein: CASSFTGTGETQYF.